This passage covers 8 T cell receptor beta chains from one sample sequenced in a study of T cells in Graves' hyperthyroidism and ophthalmopathy. Using RNA transcripts as the source, TCR beta CDR3 regions were amplified. In the first-round RT-PCR of the TCR CDR3, the HTBI primer set was used. TCRdb itself ran the multiplex PCR reads through MiXCR, one entry per CDR3 protein. The data contain around 250,000 distinct CDR3 sequences, roughly 15% of them singletons. The sequencing sample was made of blood. All receptors come from a young woman with Graves' ophthalmopathy.

This clonotype occurred many times. The V gene is TRBV20-1, the J gene TRBJ2-5; D tentatively fits TRBD1 or TRBD2 (6 bases each). V was pared by 0 bases and J by 1 base, with 15 bases between. Germline CDR1 DFQATT, CDR2 SNEGSKA (reference sequence). There are 16 residues in the CDR3. In DNA, the CDR3 is TGCAGTGCTAGAGATCCGGGGGCTCATACCCAAGAGACCCAGTACTTC. Protein: CSARDPGAHTQETQYF.

This clonotype showed up many times. The genes are TRBV28 and TRBJ1-5, with D uncertain. CDR1 and CDR2 from the germline V gene are MDHEN and SYDVKM. Trimming stripped 4 bases from V and 3 bases from J, with 10 bases between. The CDR3 extends over 14 amino acids. The CDR3 DNA reads TGTGCCAGCAGTTCGCTGGGGATCAATCAGCCCCAGCATTTT. Its translation: CASSSLGINQPQHF.

This clonotype was observed at least ten times. V and J are TRBV2 and TRBJ2-5; 10 bases map to TRBD2. Trimming cost V 6 bases and J 5 bases; bases outside gene matches: 12. The CDR3 length is 16 residues. In germline, CDR1 is SNHLY, CDR2 FYNNEI. CDR3 region: CASRLSGGAAGETQYF. The DNA for the CDR3 is TGTGCCAGCAGGTTAAGCGGGGGGGCGGCCGGGGAGACCCAGTACTTC.

Many counts were recorded for this clonotype. This chain uses TRBV28 with TRBJ1-3; the D is unclear. The CDR3 contains 13 residues. CDR1 and CDR2 from the germline V gene are MDHEN and SYDVKM. V gave up 5 bases and J gave up 4 bases, with 9 bases separating them. CDR3 loop: CASSLVLGNTIYF. The CDR3 DNA reads TGTGCCAGCAGTCTGGTCCTGGGAAACACCATATATTTT. Full variable domain (missing parts from reference TRBV28 and TRBJ1-3): DVKVTQSSRYLVKRTGEKVFLECVQDMDHENMFWYRQDPGLGLRLIYFSYDVKMKEKGDIPEGYSVSREKKERFSLILESASTNQTSMYLCASSLVLGNTIYFGEGSWLTVV.

This clonotype was recorded many times. The chain combines TRBV5-1 with TRBJ2-1, with D hard to call. The V gene's germline CDR1 is SGHRS and CDR2 YFSETQ. The CDR3 contains 16 residues. V dropped 1 base and J dropped 8 bases, with 19 bases sitting between them. CDR3 loop: CASSLPRTSGVDEQFF. The CDR3 DNA is TGCGCCAGCAGCTTGCCCCGGACCTCGGGTGTGGATGAGCAGTTCTTC.

This clonotype was detected many times. The gene calls are TRBV29-1 and TRBJ2-7; no clear D gene. Germline assignment: CDR1 SQVTM and CDR2 ANQGSEA. Between the trimmed V and J ends, which lost 3 bases and 3 bases, there was a span of 12 bases. The CDR3 runs 13 residues. The CDR3 region is CSVEDLGVYEQYF. CDR3 in DNA: TGCAGCGTTGAGGATCTTGGGGTCTACGAGCAGTACTTC.

Turning to this clonotype: This may stem from a read error, because a much larger clone lies one nucleotide away. The chain carries TRBV18 and TRBJ2-5; 7 nucleotides line up with TRBD1. The end of the DNA fits TRBJ2-1 better, so the J call may be wrong. The CDR3 is 14 amino acids. Germline CDR1 and CDR2: KGHSH and LQKENI. CDR3 nucleotides: TGTGCCAGCTCACCACAGACAGGGAAAGAGACCCAGTTCTTC. It is translated as CASSPQTGKETQFF.

The CDR3 is CATSRGRGPAYEQYF. The CDR3 DNA follows: TGTGCCACCAGCAGAGGAAGGGGACCAGCGTACGAGCAGTACTTC. The chain couples TRBV15 to TRBJ2-7; perhaps D is TRBD1 or TRBD2 (5 bases each). CDR3 length: 15 amino acids. Trimming removed 1 base from V and 4 bases from J, with 14 bases in between. Germline assignment: CDR1 LNHNV and CDR2 YYDKDF (reference sequence).